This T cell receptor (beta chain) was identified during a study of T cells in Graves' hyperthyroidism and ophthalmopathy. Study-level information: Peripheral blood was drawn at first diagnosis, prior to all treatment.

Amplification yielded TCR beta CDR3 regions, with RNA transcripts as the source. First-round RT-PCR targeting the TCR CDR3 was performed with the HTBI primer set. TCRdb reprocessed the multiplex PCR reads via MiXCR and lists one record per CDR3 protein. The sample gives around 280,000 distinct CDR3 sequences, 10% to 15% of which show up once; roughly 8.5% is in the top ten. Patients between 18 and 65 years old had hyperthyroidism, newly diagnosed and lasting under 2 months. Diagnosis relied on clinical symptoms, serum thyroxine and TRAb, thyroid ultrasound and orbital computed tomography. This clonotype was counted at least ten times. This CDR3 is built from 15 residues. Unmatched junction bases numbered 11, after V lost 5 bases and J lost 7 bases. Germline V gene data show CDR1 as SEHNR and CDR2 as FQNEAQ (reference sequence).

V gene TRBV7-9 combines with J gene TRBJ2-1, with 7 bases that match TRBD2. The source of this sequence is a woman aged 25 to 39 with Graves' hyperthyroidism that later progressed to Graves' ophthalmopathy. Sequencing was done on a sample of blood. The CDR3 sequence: CASSRPGRAVNEQFF. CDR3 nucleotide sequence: TGTGCCAGCAGCCGTCCTGGGAGGGCCGTAAATGAGCAGTTCTTC.